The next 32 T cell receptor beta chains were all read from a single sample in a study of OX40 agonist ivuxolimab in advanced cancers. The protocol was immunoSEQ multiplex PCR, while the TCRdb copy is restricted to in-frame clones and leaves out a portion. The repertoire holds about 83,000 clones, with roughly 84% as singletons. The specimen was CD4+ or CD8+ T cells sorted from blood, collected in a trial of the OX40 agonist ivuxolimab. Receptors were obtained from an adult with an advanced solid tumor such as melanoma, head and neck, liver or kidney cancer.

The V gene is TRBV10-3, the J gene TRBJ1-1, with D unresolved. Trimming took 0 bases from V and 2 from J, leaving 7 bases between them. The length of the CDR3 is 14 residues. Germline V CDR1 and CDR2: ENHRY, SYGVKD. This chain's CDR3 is CAISESIRNTEAFF. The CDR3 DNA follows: TGTGCCATCAGTGAGTCGATCCGAAACACTGAAGCTTTCTTT.

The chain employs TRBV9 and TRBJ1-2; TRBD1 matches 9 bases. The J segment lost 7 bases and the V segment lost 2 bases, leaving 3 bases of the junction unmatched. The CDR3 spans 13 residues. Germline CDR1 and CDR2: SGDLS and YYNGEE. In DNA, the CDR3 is TGTGCCAGCAGCGTGGGACAGGGCGTTGGCTACACCTTC. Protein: CASSVGQGVGYTF.

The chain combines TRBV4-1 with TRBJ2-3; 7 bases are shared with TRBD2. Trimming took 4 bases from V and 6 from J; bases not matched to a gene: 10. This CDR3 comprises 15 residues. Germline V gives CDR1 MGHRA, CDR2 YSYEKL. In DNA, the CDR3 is TGCGCCAGCAGCCGCGGGGAAGCGGGGCTTGATACGCAGTATTTT. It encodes CASSRGEAGLDTQYF.

The CDR3 sequence is CASSSRVLEQFF. The CDR3 nucleotides are TGTGCCAGCAGCTCTAGGGTTTTGGAGCAGTTCTTC. The chain is built from TRBV7-2 and TRBJ2-1; D call uncertain. The CDR3 is 12 residues long. Between the trimmed V and J ends, which lost 4 bases and 10 bases, there was a span of 11 bases. The germline V gene encodes CDR1 SGHTA and CDR2 FQGNSA.

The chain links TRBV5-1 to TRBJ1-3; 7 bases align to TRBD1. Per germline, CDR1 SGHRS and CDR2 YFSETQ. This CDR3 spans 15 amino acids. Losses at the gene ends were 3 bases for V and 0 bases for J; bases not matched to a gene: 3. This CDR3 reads CASSSTGLSGNTIYF. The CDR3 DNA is TGCGCCAGCAGCTCGACAGGGCTCTCTGGAAACACCATATATTTT.

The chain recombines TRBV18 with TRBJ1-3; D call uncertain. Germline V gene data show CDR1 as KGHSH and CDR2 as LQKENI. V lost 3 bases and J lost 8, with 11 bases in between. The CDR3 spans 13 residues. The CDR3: CASSPSPPDTIYF. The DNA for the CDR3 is TGTGCCAGCTCACCTTCCCCGCCGGACACCATATATTTT.

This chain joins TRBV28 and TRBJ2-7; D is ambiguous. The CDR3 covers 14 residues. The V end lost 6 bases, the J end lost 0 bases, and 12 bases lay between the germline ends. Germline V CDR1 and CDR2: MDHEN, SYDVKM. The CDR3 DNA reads TGTGCCAGCAGGCCTACTTGGGGCTCCTACGAGCAGTACTTC. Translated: CASRPTWGSYEQYF.

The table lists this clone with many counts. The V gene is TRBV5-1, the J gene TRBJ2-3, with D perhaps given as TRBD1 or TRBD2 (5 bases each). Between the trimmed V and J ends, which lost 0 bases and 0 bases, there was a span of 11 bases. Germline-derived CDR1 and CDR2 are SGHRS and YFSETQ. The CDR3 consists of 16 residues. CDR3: CASSLEGEGSTDTQYF. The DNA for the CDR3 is TGCGCCAGCAGCTTGGAGGGTGAGGGGAGCACAGATACGCAGTATTTT.

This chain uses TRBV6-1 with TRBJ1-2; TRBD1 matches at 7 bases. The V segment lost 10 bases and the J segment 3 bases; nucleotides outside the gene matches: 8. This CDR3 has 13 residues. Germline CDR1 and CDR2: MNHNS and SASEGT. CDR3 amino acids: CATKGAGYYGYTF. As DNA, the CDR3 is TGTGCCACCAAGGGGGCGGGATACTATGGCTACACCTTC.

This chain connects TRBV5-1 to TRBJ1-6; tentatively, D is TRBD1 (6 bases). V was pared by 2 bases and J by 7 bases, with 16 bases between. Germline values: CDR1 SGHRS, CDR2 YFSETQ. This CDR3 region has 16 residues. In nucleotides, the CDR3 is TGCGCCAGCAGCTTAACCTCGGGACAAGTCAATTCACCCCTCCACTTT. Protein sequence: CASSLTSGQVNSPLHF. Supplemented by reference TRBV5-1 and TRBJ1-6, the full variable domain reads KAGVTQTPRYLIKTRGQQVTLSCSPISGHRSVSWYQQTPGQGLQFLFEYFSETQRNKGNFPGRFSGRQFSNSRSEMNVSTLELGDSALYLCASSLTSGQVNSPLHFGNGTRLTVT.

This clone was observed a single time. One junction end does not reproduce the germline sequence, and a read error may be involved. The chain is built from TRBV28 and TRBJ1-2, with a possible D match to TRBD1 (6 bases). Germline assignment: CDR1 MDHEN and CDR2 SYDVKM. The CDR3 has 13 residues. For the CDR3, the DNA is TGTGCCAGCAGAAGCGGACAGCACTATAGCTACACCTTC. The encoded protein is CASRSGQHYSYTF.

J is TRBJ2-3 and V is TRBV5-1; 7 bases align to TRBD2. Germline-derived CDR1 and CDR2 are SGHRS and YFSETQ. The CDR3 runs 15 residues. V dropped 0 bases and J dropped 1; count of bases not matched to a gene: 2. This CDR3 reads CASSLAGGGTDTQYF. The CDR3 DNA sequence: TGCGCCAGCAGCTTGGCGGGGGGTGGCACAGATACGCAGTATTTT. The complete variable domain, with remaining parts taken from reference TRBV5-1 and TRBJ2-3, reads KAGVTQTPRYLIKTRGQQVTLSCSPISGHRSVSWYQQTPGQGLQFLFEYFSETQRNKGNFPGRFSGRQFSNSRSEMNVSTLELGDSALYLCASSLAGGGTDTQYFGPGTRLTVL.

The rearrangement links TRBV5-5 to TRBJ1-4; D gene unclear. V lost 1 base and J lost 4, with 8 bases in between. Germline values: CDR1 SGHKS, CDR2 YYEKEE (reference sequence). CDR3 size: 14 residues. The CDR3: CASSLRTVNEKLFF. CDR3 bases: TGTGCCAGCAGCTTGAGGACGGTTAATGAAAAACTGTTTTTT.

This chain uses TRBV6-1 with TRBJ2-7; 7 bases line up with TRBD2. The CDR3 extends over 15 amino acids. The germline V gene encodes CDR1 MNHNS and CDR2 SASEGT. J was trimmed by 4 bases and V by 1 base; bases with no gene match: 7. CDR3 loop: CASSEVAGGSYEQYF. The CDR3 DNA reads TGTGCCAGCAGTGAAGTAGCGGGCGGGTCTTACGAGCAGTACTTC.

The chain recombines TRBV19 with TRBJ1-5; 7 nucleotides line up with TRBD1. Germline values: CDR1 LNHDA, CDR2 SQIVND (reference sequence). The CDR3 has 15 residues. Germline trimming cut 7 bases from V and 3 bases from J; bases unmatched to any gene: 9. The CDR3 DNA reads TGTGCCAGTAAAGCCCGGACAGGACTCAATCAGCCCCAGCATTTT. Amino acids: CASKARTGLNQPQHF.

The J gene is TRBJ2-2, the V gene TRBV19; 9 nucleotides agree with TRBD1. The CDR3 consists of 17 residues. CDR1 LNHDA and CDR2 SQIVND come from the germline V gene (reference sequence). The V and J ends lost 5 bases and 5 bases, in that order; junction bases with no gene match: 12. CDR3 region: CASSPSGGQGRTGELFF. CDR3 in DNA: TGTGCCAGTAGTCCCTCGGGGGGACAGGGTCGGACCGGGGAGCTGTTTTTT.

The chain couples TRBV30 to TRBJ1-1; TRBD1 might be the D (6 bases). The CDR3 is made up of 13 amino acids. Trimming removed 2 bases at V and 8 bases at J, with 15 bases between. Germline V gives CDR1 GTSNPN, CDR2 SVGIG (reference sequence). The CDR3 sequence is CAWSRGGAGEAFF. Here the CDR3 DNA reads TGTGCCTGGAGTCGAGGGGGGGCCGGGGAAGCTTTCTTT.

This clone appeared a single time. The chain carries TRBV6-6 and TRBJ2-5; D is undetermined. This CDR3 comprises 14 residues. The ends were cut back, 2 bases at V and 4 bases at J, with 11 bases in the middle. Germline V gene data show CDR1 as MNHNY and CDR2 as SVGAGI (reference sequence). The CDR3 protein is CASSYLFASETQYF. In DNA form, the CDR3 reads TGTGCCAGCAGTTACCTTTTTGCCTCAGAGACCCAGTACTTC.

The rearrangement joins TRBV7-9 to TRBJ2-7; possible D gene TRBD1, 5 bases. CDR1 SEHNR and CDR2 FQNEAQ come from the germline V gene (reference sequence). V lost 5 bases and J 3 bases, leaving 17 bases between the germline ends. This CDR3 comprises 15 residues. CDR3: CASSRDSTGGYEQYF. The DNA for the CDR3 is TGTGCCAGCAGCCGCGACAGTACGGGCGGCTACGAGCAGTACTTC.

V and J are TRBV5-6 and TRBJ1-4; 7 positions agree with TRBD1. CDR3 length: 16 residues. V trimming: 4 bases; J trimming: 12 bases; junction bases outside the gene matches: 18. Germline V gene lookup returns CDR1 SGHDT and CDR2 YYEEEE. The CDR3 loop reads CASSAMYQGGIGELFF. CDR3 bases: TGTGCCAGCAGCGCGATGTATCAGGGGGGAATTGGGGAACTGTTTTTT.

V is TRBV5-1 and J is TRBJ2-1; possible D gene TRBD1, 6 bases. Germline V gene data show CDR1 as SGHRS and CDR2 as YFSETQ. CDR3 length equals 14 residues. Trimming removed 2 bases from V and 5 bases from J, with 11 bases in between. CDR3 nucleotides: TGCGCCAGCAGCTTATTGACAGGTCACAATGAGCAGTTCTTC. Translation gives CASSLLTGHNEQFF.

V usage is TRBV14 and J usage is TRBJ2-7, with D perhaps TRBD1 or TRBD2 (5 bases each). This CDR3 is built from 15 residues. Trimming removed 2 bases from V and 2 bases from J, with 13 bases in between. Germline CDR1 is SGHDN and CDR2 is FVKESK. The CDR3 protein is CASSQPGRLPYEQYF. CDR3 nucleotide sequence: TGTGCCAGCAGCCAACCGGGACGCCTACCCTACGAGCAGTACTTC.

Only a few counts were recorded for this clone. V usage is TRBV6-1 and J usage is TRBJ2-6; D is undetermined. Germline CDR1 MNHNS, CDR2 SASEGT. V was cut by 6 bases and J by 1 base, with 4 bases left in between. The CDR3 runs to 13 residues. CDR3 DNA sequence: TGTGCCAGCAGGGGTTCTGGGGCCAACGTCCTGACTTTC. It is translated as CASRGSGANVLTF.

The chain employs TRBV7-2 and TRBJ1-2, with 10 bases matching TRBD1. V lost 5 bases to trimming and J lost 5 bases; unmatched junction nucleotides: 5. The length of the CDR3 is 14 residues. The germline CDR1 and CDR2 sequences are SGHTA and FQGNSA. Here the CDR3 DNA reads TGTGCCAGCAGCGGGACAGGGGAGGGGTATGGCTACACCTTC. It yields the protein CASSGTGEGYGYTF. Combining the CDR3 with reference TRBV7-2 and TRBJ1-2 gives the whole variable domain GAGVSQSPSNKVTEKGKDVELRCDPISGHTALYWYRQSLGQGLEFLIYFQGNSAPDKSGLPSDRFSAERTGGSVSTLTIQRTQQEDSAVYLCASSGTGEGYGYTFGSGTRLTVV.

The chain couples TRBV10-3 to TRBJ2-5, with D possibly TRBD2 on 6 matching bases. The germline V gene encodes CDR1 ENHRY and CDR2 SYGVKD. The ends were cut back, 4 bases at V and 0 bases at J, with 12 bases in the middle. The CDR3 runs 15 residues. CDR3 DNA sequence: TGTGCCATCAGTGGTGCTAGCGCGTACCAAGAGACCCAGTACTTC. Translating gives CAISGASAYQETQYF.

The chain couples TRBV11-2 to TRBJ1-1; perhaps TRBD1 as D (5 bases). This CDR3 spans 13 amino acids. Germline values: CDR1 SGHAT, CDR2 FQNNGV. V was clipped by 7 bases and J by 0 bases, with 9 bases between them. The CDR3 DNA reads TGTGCCAGCACCCGGGACGTGAACACTGAAGCTTTCTTT. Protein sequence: CASTRDVNTEAFF.

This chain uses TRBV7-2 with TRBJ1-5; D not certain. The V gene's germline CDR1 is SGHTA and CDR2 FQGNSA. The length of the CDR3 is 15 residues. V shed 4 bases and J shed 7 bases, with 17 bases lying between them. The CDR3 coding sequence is TGTGCCAGCAGCTCCGAGTCCGGAGGGCGCCAGCCCCAGCATTTT. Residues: CASSSESGGRQPQHF. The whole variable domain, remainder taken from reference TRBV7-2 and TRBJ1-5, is GAGVSQSPSNKVTEKGKDVELRCDPISGHTALYWYRQSLGQGLEFLIYFQGNSAPDKSGLPSDRFSAERTGGSVSTLTIQRTQQEDSAVYLCASSSESGGRQPQHFGDGTRLSIL.

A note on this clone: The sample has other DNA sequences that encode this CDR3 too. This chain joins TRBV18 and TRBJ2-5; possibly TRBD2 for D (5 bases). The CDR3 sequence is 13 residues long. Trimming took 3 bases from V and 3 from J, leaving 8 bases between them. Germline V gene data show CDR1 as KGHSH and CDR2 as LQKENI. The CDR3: CASSPGLKETQYF. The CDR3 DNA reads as TGTGCCAGCTCACCCGGACTCAAAGAGACCCAGTACTTC.

CDR3 in DNA: TGCAGCGTTGAAAATGGAGCCAGGAGCTATGGCTACACCTTC. It is translated as CSVENGARSYGYTF. The genes are TRBV29-1 and TRBJ1-2; D unresolved. Germline V gene data show CDR1 as SQVTM and CDR2 as ANQGSEA. The CDR3 runs 14 residues. Trimming removed 2 bases from V and 4 bases from J, with 14 bases in between.

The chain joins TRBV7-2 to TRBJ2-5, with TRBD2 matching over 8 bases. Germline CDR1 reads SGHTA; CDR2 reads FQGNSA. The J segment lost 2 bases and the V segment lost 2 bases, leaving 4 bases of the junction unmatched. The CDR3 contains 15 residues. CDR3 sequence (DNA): TGTGCCAGCAGCTTAATGGGGACTAGTCAAGAGACCCAGTACTTC. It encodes CASSLMGTSQETQYF.

CDR3 amino acids: CASSPGTSYEQYF. In DNA, the CDR3 is TGTGCCAGCTCACCAGGGACTTCCTACGAGCAGTACTTC. The genes are TRBV18 and TRBJ2-7; tentatively, D is TRBD2 (6 bases). Per germline, CDR1 KGHSH and CDR2 LQKENI. There are 13 residues in the CDR3. V gave up 2 bases and J gave up 1 base, with 6 bases separating them.

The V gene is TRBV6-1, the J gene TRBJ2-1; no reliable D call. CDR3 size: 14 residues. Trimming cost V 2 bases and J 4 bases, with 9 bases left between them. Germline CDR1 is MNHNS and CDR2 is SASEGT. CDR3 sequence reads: CASSEMVRYNEQFF. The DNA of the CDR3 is TGTGCCAGCAGTGAAATGGTTCGATACAATGAGCAGTTCTTC.